This TCR beta chain appears in the sequencing data of a study of T cell changes during pregnancy in multiple sclerosis. Only in-frame clones appear in the TCRdb table, and some are missing; sequencing was by immunoSEQ multiplex PCR. This table holds over 25,000 clones, nearly 90% found once. This clonotype originated in a female donor with multiple sclerosis, enrolled in a pregnancy study. The sample here was CD8+ T cells from peripheral blood mononuclear cells, taken in the third trimester of pregnancy.

In DNA form, the CDR3 reads TGTGCCAGCAGCCCCGGACAGAGAATCAATCAGCCCCAGCATTTT. Residues: CASSPGQRINQPQHF. The J gene is TRBJ1-5, the V gene TRBV6-5; D is possibly TRBD1 (6 bases). The CDR3 has 15 residues. Trimming took 6 bases from V and 3 from J, leaving 15 bases between them. Germline values: CDR1 MNHEY, CDR2 SVGAGI.